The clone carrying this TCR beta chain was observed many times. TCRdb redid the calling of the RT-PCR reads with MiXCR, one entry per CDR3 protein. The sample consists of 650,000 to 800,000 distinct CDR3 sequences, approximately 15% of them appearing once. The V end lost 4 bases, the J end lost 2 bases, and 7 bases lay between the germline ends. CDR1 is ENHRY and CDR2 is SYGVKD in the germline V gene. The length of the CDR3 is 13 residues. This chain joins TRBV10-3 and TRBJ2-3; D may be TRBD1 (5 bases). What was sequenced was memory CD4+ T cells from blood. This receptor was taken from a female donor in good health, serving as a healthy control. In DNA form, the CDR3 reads TGTGCCATCAGTGGGGGCCCCACAGATACGCAGTATTTT. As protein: CAISGGPTDTQYF.